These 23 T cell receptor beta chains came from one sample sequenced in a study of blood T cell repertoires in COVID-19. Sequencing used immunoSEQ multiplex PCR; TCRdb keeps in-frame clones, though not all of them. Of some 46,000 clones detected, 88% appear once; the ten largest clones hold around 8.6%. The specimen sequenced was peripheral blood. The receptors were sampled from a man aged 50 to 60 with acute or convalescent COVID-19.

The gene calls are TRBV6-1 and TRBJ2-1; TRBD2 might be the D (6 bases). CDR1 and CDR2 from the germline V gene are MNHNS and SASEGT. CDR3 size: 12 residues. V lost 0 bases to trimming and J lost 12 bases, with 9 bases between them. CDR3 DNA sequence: TGTGCCAGCAGTGAAGCGGGGGGACCGCAGTTCTTC. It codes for CASSEAGGPQFF.

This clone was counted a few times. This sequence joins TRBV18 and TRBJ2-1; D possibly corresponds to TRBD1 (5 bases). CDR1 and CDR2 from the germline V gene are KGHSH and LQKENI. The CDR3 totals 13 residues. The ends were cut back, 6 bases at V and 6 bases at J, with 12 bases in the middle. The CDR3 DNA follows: TGTGCCAGCTCGGGGCAGGCGATCAATGAGCAGTTCTTC. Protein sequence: CASSGQAINEQFF.

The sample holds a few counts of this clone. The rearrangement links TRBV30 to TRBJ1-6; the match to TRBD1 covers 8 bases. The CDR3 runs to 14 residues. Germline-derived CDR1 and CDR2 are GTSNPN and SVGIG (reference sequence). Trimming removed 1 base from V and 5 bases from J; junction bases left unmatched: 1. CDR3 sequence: CAWSAGQDNSPLHF. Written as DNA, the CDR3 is TGTGCCTGGAGTGCGGGACAGGATAATTCACCCCTCCACTTT.

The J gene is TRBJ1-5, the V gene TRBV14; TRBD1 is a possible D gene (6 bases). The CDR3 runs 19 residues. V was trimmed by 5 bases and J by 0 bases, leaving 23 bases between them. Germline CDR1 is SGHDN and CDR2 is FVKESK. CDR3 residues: CASSSPSDSRSYSNQPQHF. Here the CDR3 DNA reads TGTGCCAGCAGCTCCCCCTCGGACAGCCGAAGTTATAGCAATCAGCCCCAGCATTTT.

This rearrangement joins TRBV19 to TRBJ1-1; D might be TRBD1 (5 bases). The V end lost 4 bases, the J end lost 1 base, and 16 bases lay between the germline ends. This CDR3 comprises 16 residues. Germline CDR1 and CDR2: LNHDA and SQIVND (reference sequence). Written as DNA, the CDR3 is TGTGCCAGTAGTACTCTAGACAGTGACTGGAACACTGAAGCTTTCTTT. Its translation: CASSTLDSDWNTEAFF.

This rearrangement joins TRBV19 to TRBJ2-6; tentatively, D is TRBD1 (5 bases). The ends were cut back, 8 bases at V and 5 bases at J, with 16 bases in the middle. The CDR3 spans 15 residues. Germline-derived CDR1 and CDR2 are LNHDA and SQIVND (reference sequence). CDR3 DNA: TGTGCCAGTTCTCGGCAGGGCATTAGGGCCAACGTCCTGACTTTC. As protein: CASSRQGIRANVLTF.

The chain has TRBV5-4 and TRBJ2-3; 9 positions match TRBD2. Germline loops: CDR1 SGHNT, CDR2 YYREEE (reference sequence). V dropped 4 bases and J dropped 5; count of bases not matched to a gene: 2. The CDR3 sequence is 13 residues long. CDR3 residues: CASSVSGGDTQYF. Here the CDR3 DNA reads TGTGCCAGCAGCGTTAGCGGGGGAGATACGCAGTATTTT.

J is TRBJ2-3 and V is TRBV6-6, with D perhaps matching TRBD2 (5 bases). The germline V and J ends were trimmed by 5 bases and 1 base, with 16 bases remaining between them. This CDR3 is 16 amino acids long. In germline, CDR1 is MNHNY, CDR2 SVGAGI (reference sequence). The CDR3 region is CASSPVFGIGTDTQYF. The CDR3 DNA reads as TGTGCCAGCAGTCCCGTCTTCGGGATCGGCACAGATACGCAGTATTTT.

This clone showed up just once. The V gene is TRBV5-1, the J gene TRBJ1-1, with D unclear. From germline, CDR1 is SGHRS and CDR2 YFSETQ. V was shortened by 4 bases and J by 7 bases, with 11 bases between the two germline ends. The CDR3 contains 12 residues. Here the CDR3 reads CASSGIDNEAFF. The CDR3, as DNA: TGCGCCAGCAGCGGTATAGATAATGAAGCTTTCTTT.

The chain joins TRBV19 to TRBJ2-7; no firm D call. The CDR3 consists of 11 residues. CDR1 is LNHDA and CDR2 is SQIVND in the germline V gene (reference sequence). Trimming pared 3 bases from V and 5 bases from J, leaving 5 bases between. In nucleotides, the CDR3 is TGTGCCAGTAGTATCGCGAACGAGCAGTACTTC. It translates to CASSIANEQYF.

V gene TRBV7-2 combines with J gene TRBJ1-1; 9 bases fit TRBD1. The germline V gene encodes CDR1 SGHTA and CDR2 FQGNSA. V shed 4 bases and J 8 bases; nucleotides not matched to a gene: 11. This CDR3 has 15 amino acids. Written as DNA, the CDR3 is TGTGCCAGCAGCTCCCCGGACAGGGGTAACATAGAAGCTTTCTTT. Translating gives CASSSPDRGNIEAFF.

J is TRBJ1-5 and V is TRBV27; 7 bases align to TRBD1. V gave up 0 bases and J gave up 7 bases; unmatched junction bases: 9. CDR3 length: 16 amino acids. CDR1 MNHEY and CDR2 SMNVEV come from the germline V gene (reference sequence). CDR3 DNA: TGTGCCAGCAGTTTATCTTCGACAGGGTGGGAACAGCCCCAGCATTTT. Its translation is CASSLSSTGWEQPQHF.

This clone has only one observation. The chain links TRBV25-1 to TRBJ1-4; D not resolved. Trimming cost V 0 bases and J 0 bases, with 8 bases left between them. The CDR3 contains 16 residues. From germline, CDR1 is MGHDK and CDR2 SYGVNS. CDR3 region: CASSEYSQTTNEKLFF. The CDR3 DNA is TGTGCCAGCAGTGAATACTCACAGACAACTAATGAAAAACTGTTTTTT.

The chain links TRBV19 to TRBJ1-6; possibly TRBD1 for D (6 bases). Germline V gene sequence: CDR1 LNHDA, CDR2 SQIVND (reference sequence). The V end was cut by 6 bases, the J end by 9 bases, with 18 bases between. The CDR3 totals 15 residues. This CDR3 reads CASRREGGIGSPLHF. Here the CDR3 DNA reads TGTGCCAGTAGACGTGAGGGGGGGATCGGTTCACCCCTCCACTTT.

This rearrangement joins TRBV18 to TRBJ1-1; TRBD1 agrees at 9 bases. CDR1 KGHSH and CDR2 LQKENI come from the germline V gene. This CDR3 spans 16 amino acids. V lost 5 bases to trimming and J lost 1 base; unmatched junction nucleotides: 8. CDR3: CASSSQGASGNTEAFF. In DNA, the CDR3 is TGTGCCAGCTCATCACAGGGGGCATCAGGGAACACTGAAGCTTTCTTT.

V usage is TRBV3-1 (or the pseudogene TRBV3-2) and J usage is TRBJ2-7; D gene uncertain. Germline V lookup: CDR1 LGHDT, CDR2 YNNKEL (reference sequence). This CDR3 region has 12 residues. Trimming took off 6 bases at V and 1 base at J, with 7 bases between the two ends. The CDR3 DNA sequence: TGTGCCAGCAGTAGCATATCCTACGAGCAGTACTTC. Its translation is CASSSISYEQYF.

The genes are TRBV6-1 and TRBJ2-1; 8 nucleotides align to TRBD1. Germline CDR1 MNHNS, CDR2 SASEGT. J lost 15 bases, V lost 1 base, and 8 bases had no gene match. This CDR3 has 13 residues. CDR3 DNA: TGTGCCAGCAGTGAAGTGGACAGGGTACGTACGTTCTTC. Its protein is CASSEVDRVRTFF.

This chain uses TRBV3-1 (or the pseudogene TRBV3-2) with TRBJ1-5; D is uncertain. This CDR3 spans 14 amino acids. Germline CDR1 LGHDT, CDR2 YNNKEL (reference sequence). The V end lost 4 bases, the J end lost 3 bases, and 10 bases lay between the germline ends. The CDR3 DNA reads TGTGCCAGCAGCCTCTCGGGGTACAATCAGCCCCAGCATTTT. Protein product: CASSLSGYNQPQHF.

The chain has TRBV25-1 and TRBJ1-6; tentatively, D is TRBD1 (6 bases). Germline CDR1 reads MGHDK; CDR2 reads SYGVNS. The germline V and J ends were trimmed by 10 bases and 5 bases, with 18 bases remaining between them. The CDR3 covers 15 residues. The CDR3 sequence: CATSKQGSNNSPLHF. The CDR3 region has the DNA TGTGCCACCTCAAAGCAGGGGTCAAATAATTCACCCCTCCACTTT.

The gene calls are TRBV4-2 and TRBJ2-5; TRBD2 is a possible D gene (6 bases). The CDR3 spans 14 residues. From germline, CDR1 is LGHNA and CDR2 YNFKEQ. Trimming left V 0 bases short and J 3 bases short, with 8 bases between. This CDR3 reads CASSQDPGEETQYF. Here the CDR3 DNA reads TGTGCCAGCAGCCAAGATCCGGGGGAAGAGACCCAGTACTTC.

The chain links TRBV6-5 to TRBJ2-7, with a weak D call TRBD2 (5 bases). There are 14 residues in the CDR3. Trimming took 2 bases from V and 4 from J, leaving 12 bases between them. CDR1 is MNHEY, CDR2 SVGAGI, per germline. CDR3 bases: TGTGCCAGCAGTTACACCCCACTAGGTTACGAGCAGTACTTC. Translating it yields CASSYTPLGYEQYF.

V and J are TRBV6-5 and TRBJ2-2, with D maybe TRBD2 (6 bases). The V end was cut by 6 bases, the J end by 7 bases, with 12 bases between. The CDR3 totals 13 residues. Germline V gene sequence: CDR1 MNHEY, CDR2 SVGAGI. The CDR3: CASRNGGSGELFF. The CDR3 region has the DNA TGTGCCAGCAGGAATGGGGGGAGCGGGGAGCTGTTTTTT.

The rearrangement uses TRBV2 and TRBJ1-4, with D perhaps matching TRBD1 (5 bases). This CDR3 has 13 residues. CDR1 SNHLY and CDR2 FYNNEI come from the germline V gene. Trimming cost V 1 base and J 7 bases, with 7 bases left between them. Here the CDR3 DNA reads TGTGCCAGCAGTGAAGAAGGGGCTGAAAAACTGTTTTTT. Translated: CASSEEGAEKLFF.